The 4 T cell receptor beta chains presented below share a single source sample, sequenced in a study of T-cell reconstitution after alpha-beta-depleted transplantation in children. Preparation of the TCRbeta library was carried out with unique molecular identifiers. TCRdb fed the PCR reads into MiXCR, producing one record per CDR3 protein. Here the sample spans 300,000 to 350,000 distinct CDR3 sequences, about a sixth being singletons. The material was PBMCs, mostly from graft donor cells, obtained 360 days after TCRalphabeta/CD19-depleted stem cell transplant. These receptors were taken from a male patient between 2 and 15 years old who had a stem cell transplant for acute lymphoblastic leukemia, so the T cells may come from the graft donor.

This clonotype was seen at least ten times. This chain uses TRBV28 with TRBJ2-5; possible D gene TRBD2, 5 bases. CDR1 is MDHEN and CDR2 is SYDVKM in the germline V gene. This CDR3 is 14 amino acids long. V was trimmed by 2 bases and J by 1 base, leaving 8 bases between them. This CDR3 is CASSLAGRQETQYF. For the CDR3, the DNA is TGTGCCAGCAGTTTAGCGGGTCGCCAAGAGACCCAGTACTTC.

To note about this clonotype: A much larger clone differs by one base, so this may be a read error. V usage is TRBV13 and J usage is TRBJ2-5; D is uncertain. The germline V gene encodes CDR1 PRHDT and CDR2 FYEKMQ (reference sequence). Trimming stripped 5 bases from V and 3 bases from J, with 4 bases between. This CDR3 contains 11 residues. CDR3 sequence: CASSKKETQYF. As DNA, the CDR3 is TGTGCCAGCAGCAAAAAAGAGACCCAGTACTTC.

This clonotype was picked up many times. J is TRBJ2-6 and V is TRBV19; perhaps TRBD1 as D (5 bases). Germline V lookup: CDR1 LNHDA, CDR2 SQIVND (reference sequence). The CDR3 runs 12 residues. V was clipped by 6 bases and J by 8 bases, with 8 bases between them. The DNA for the CDR3 is TGTGCCAGTAGCAGACAGTCCAACGTCCTGACTTTC. It translates to CASSRQSNVLTF.

The gene calls are TRBV19 and TRBJ2-3; 9 bases agree with TRBD1. CDR1 LNHDA and CDR2 SQIVND come from the germline V gene (reference sequence). CDR3 length: 14 residues. Trimming at V came to 6 bases and at J to 4 bases, leaving 5 bases not matched to a gene. CDR3 sequence: CASSRTGVPDTQYF. In DNA form, the CDR3 reads TGTGCCAGTAGCAGGACAGGGGTTCCAGATACGCAGTATTTT.